This TCR beta chain was captured in a study of T cell clones after liver transplantation. Study as a whole: Samples came from ITN030ST, which attempted immunosuppression withdrawal within 2 years of liver transplantation. Post-transplant blood was tracked for graft-donor-reactive T cell clones identified in a pre-transplant mixed lymphocyte reaction. General study points: In a couple of subjects, few donor cells limited the measurable donor-reactive repertoire. Graft donor-reactive T cells possibly entered the graft instead of undergoing deletion.

Sequenced by immunoSEQ multiplex PCR; TCRdb stores in-frame clones only, minus some. The data show roughly 49,000 clones, approximately 71% seen once. About this clone itself: Its target is unknown.

This CDR3 is built from 15 residues. Trimming cost V 5 bases and J 6 bases; bases outside gene matches: 4. CDR1 is SGHNT, CDR2 YENEEA, per germline. The receptor was isolated from a human patient who received a liver transplant. Some T cells may trace back to the graft donor. This chain uses TRBV11-3 with TRBJ2-1; TRBD2 matches at 13 bases. The material sequenced was CD4+ T cells from blood, taken about 56 months after liver transplant. The CDR3 DNA follows: TGTGCCAGCAGCCAAACTAGCGGGGGGGCCAATGAGCAGTTCTTC. It encodes CASSQTSGGANEQFF.